A single T cell receptor (beta chain) is shown here with its context. Its antigen is unidentified. This record comes from a study of OX40 agonist ivuxolimab in advanced cancers. This CDR3 has 13 amino acids. The germline V gene has CDR1 SEHNR and CDR2 FQNEAQ (reference sequence). V lost 5 bases, J lost 1 base, and 8 bases lay in between. Using immunoSEQ multiplex PCR, the repertoire was profiled, and TCRdb retains in-frame clones only, with some absent. The data show some 78,000 clones, around 89% seen once. Study results and limitations: Averaged across samples, CD8+ T cells carried more expanded clones than CD4+ did. Some nonresponders also had low normalized T-cell clonal expansion.

The origin of this receptor is an adult with an advanced solid tumor such as melanoma, head and neck, liver or kidney cancer. Source: CD4+ or CD8+ T cells sorted from blood, taken in a trial of the OX40 agonist ivuxolimab. The rearrangement joins TRBV7-9 to TRBJ1-1; D uncertain. The CDR3 loop is CASSGLRNTEAFF. The CDR3 DNA is TGTGCCAGCAGCGGGCTCCGGAACACTGAAGCTTTCTTT. The whole variable domain, remainder taken from reference TRBV7-9 and TRBJ1-1, is DTGVSQNPRHKITKRGQNVTFRCDPISEHNRLYWYRQTLGQGPEFLTYFQNEAQLEKSRLLSDRFSAERPKGSFSTLEIQRTEQGDSAMYLCASSGLRNTEAFFGQGTRLTVV.